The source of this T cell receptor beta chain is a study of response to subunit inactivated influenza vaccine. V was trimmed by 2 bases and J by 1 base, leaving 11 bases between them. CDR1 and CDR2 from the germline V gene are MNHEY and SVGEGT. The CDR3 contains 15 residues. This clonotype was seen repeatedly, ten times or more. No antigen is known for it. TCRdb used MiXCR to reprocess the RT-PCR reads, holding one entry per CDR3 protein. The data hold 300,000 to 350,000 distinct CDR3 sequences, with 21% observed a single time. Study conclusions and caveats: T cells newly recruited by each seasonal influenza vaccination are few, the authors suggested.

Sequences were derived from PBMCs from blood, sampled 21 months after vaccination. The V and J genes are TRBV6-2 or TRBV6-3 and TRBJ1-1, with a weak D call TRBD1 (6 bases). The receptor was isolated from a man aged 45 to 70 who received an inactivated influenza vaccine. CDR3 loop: CASSYTAGANTEAFF. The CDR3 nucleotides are TGTGCCAGCAGTTACACGGCAGGGGCGAACACTGAAGCTTTCTTT.